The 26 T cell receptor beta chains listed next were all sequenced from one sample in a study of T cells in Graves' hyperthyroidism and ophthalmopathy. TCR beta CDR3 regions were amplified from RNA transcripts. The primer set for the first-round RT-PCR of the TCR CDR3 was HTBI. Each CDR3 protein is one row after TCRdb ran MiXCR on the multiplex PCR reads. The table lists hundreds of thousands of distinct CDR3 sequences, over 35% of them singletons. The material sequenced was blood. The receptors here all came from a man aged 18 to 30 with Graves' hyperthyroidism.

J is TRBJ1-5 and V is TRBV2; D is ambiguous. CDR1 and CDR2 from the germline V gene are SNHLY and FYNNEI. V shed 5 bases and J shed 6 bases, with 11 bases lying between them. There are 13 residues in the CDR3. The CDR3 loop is CASSFPGSQPQHF. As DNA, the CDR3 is TGTGCCAGCAGTTTCCCCGGTAGTCAGCCCCAGCATTTT.

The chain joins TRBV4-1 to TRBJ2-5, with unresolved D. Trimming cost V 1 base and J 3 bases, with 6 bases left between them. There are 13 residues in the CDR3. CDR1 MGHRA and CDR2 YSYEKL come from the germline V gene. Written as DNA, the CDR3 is TGCGCCAGCAGCCAAGTGGAAGAAGAGACCCAGTACTTC. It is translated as CASSQVEEETQYF.

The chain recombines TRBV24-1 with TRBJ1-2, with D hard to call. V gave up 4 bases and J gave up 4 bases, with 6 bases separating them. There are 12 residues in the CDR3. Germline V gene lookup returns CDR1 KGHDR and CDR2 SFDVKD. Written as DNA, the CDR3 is TGTGCCACCAGTGACCCCGCCTATGGCTACACCTTC. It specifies CATSDPAYGYTF.

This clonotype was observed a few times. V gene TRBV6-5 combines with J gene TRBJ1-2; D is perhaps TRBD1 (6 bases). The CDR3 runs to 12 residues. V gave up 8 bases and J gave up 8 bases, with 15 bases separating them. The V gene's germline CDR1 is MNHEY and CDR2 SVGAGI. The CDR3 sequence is CASATGNRGYTF. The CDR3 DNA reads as TGTGCCAGCGCAACAGGGAACCGGGGCTACACCTTC.

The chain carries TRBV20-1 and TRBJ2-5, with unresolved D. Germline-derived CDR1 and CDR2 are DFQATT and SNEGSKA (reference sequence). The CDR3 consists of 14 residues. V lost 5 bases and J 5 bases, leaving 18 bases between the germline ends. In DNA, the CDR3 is TGCAGTGCTGTCCTTCTTGGTACGGTGGAGACCCAGTACTTC. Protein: CSAVLLGTVETQYF.

The CDR3 protein is CASSITGGGGNQPQHF. DNA of the CDR3: TGTGCCAGTAGTATAACCGGGGGCGGTGGCAATCAGCCCCAGCATTTT. The chain uses TRBV19 and TRBJ1-5, with D perhaps TRBD1 (6 bases). V was shortened by 2 bases and J by 2 bases, with 13 bases between the two germline ends. CDR3 size: 16 residues. CDR1 and CDR2 (germline): LNHDA, SQIVND (reference sequence).

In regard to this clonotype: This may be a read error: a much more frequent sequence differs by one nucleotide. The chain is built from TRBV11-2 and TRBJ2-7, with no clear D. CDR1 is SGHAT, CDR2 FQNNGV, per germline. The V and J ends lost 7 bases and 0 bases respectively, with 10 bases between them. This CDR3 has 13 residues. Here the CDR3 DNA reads TGTGCCAGCACGGCGGAAAGCTCCTACGAGCAGTACTTC. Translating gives CASTAESSYEQYF.

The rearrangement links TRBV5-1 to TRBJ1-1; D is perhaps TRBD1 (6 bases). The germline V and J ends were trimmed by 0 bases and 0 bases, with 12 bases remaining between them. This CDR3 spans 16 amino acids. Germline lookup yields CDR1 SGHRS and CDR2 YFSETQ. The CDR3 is CASSLVGGAVNTEAFF. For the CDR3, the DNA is TGCGCCAGCAGCTTGGTCGGGGGCGCGGTGAACACTGAAGCTTTCTTT.

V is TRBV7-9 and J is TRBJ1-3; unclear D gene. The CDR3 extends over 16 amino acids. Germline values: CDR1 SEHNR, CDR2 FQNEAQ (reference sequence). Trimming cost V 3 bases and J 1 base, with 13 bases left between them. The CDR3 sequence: CASSLKDWQSGNTIYF. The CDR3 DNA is TGTGCCAGCAGCTTGAAGGATTGGCAATCTGGAAACACCATATATTTT.

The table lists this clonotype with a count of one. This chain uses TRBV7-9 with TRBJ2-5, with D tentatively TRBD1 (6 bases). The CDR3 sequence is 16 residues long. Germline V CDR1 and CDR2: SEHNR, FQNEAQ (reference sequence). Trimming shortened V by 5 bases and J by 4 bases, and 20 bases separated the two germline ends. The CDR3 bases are TGTGCCAGCAGCCAAGATCTAAAGGAAGGGGGAGAGACCCAGTACTTC. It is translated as CASSQDLKEGGETQYF.

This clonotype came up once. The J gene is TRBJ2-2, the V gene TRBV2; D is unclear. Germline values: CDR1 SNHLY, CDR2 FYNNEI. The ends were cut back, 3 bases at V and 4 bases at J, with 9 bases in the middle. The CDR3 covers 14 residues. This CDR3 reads CASSEGSSTGELFF. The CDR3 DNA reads TGTGCCAGCAGTGAGGGCAGCTCCACCGGGGAGCTGTTTTTT. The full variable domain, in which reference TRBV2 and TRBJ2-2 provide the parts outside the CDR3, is EPEVTQTPSHQVTQMGQEVILRCVPISNHLYFYWYRQILGQKVEFLVSFYNNEISEKSEIFDDQFSVERPDGSNFTLKIRSTKLEDSAMYFCASSEGSSTGELFFGEGSRLTVL.

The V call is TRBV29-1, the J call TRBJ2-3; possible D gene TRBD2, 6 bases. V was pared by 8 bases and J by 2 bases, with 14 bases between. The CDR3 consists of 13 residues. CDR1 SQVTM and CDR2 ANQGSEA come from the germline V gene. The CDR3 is CSHLGLITDTQYF. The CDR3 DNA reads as TGCAGCCACTTGGGACTTATCACAGATACGCAGTATTTT.

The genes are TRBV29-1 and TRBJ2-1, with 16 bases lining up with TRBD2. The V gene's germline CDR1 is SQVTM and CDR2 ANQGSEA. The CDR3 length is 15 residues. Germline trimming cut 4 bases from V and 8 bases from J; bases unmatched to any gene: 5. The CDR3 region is CSVAQGTSGRDEQFF. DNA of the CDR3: TGCAGCGTTGCTCAGGGGACTAGCGGGAGGGATGAGCAGTTCTTC.

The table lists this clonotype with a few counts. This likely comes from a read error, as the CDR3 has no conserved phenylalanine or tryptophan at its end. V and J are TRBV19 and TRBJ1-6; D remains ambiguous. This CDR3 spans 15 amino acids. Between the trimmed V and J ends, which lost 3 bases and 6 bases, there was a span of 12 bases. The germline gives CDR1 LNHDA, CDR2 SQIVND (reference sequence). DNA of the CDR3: TGTGCCAGTAGTATTAACGACGGAAGTAATTCACCCCTCCACCTT. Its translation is CASSINDGSNSPLHL.

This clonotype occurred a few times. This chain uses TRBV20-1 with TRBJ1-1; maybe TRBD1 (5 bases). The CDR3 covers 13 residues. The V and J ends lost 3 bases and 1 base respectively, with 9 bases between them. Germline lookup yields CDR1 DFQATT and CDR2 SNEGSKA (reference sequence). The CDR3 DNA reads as TGCAGTGCTAGGGGGGATCCGAACACTGAAGCTTTCTTT. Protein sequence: CSARGDPNTEAFF.

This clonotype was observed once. The CDR3 region is CASSGGRYTGETQYF. CDR3 DNA sequence: TGTGCCAGCAGCGGGGGGAGGTACACCGGGGAGACCCAGTACTTC. This chain links TRBV7-3 with TRBJ2-5; D might be TRBD2 (6 bases). Trimming took 5 bases from V and 5 from J, leaving 18 bases between them. There are 15 residues in the CDR3. The germline V gene has CDR1 SGHTA and CDR2 FQGTGA.

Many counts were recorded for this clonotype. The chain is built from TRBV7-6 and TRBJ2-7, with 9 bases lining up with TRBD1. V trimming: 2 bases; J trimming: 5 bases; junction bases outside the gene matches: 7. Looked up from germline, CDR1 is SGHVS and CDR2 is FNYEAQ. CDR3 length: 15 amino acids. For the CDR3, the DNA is TGTGCCAGCAGCTTATTCGGGACAGGGAGTAACGAGCAGTACTTC. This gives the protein CASSLFGTGSNEQYF.

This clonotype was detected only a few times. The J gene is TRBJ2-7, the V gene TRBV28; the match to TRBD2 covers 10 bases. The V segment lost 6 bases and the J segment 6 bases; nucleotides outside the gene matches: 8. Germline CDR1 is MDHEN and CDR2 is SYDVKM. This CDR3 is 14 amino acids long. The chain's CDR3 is CASRGAGGRSEQYF. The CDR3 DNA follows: TGTGCCAGCAGGGGAGCGGGAGGGCGATCCGAGCAGTACTTC.

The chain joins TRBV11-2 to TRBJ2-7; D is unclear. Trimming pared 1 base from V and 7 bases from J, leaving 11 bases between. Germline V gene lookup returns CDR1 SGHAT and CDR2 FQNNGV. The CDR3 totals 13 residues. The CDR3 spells CASSLGPFEEQYF. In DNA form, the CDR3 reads TGTGCCAGCAGCTTAGGGCCCTTTGAAGAGCAGTACTTC.

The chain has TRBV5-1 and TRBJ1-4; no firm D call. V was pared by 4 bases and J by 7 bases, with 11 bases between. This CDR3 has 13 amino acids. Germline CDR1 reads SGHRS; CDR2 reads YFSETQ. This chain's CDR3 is CASSQVAIEKLFF. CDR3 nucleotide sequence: TGCGCCAGCAGCCAAGTGGCGATTGAAAAACTGTTTTTT.

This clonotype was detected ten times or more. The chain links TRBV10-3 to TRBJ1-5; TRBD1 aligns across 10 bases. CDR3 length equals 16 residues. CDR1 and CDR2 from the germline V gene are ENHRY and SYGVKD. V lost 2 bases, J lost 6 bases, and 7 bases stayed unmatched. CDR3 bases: TGTGCCATCAGTGAGGGAGGGACAGGGGTCGGTCAGCCCCAGCATTTT. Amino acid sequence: CAISEGGTGVGQPQHF.

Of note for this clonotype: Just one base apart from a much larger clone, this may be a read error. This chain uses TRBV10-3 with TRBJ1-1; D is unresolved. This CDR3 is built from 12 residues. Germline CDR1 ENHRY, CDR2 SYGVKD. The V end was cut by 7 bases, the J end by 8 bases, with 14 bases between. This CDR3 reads CAIKGSEVEAFF. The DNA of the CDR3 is TGTGCCATCAAGGGCAGTGAGGTGGAAGCTTTCTTT.

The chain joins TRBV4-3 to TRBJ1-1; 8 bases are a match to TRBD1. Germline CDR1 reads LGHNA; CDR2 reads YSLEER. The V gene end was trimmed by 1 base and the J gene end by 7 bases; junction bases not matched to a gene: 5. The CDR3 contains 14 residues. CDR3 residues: CASSQGTGQDEAFF. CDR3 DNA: TGCGCCAGCAGCCAAGGGACAGGGCAGGATGAAGCTTTCTTT.

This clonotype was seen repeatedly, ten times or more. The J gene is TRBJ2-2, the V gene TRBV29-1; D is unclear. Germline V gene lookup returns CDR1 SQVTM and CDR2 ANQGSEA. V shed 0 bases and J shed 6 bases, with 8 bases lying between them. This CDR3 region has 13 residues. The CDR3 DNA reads TGCAGCGTTGAAGATCCCAGATCCGGGGAGCTGTTTTTT. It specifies CSVEDPRSGELFF.

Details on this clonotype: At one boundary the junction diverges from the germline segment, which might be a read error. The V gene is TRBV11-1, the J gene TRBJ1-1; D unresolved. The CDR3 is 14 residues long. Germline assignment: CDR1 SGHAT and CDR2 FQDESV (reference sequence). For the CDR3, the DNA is TGTGCCAGCAACTTAGGGAACTTGAACACTGAAGCTTTCTTT. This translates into CASNLGNLNTEAFF. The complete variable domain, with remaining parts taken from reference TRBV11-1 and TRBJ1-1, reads EAEVAQSPRYKITEKSQAVAFWCDPISGHATLYWYRQILGQGPELLVQFQDESVVDDSQLPKDRFSAERLKGVDSTLKIQPAELGDSAMYLCASNLGNLNTEAFFGQGTRLTVV.

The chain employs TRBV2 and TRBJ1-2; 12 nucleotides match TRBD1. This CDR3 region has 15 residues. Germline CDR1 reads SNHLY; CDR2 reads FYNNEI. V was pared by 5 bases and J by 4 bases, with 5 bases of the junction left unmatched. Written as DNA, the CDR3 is TGTGCCAGCAGTCCTGGGACAGGGGGCATCTATGGCTACACCTTC. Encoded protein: CASSPGTGGIYGYTF.